Listed below are T cell receptor beta chains from one sample, sequenced in a study of blood T cell repertoires in COVID-19. Data came from immunoSEQ multiplex PCR; TCRdb stores just in-frame clones and leaves some out. The data contain about 250,000 clones, just over 90% of them singletons. Sequenced material: PBMCs or T cells enriched from blood (not recorded which). The source is a woman aged 18-29 years who had recovered from COVID-19. CDR3s include the opening cysteine and the closing phenylalanine or tryptophan. The D gene is left open where the match is weak. Rows give clone size only sometimes, using once, few, many, or a class for an expanded clone.

CDR3: CASSLKGQSSYEQYF
DNA: TGTGCCAGCAGTTTAAAGGGACAGAGCTCCTACGAGCAGTACTTC
size: once
D: TRBD1
V: TRBV27
length: 15
J: TRBJ2-7

CDR3: CATSSRGRDEQFF
DNA: TGTGCCACCAGCAGCCGCGGGAGAGATGAGCAGTTCTTC
size: once
D: TRBD2
V: TRBV15
length: 13
J: TRBJ2-1

CDR3: CASSFERGGRYNEQFF
DNA: TGTGCCAGTAGTTTCGAGCGGGGGGGTCGTTACAATGAGCAGTTCTTC
size: -
D: TRBD2
V: TRBV19
length: 16
J: TRBJ2-1

CDR3: CASTRAGYGYTF
DNA: TGTGCCAGCACTCGGGCAGGGTATGGCTACACCTTC
size: -
D: -
V: TRBV25-1
length: 12
J: TRBJ1-2

CDR3: CATSRDPGDTEAFF
DNA: TGTGCCACCAGCAGAGATCCCGGGGATACTGAAGCTTTCTTT
size: -
D: -
V: TRBV15
length: 14
J: TRBJ1-1

CDR3: CASSLSPSGQETQYF
DNA: TGTGCCAGCAGCTTATCCCCTAGCGGACAAGAGACCCAGTACTTC
size: -
D: TRBD2
V: TRBV7-3
length: 15
J: TRBJ2-5

CDR3: CASSQDPGQHNYGYTF
DNA: TGTGCCAGCAGCCAAGATCCGGGACAGCATAACTATGGCTACACCTTC
size: -
D: TRBD1
V: TRBV3-1/TRBV3-2
length: 16
J: TRBJ1-2

CDR3: CASSVEPATGEAFF
DNA: TGTGCCAGCAGCGTAGAGCCCGCGACAGGTGAAGCTTTCTTT
size: -
D: -
V: TRBV9
length: 14
J: TRBJ1-1

CDR3: CASSPGTSGPSEQFF
DNA: TGTGCCAGCAGTCCAGGGACTAGCGGGCCCTCTGAGCAGTTCTTC
size: -
D: TRBD2
V: TRBV6-4
length: 15
J: TRBJ2-1

CDR3: CASSVSGMGDTGELFF
DNA: TGTGCCAGTAGTGTCTCAGGGATGGGCGACACCGGGGAGCTGTTTTTT
size: -
D: -
V: TRBV19
length: 16
J: TRBJ2-2

CDR3: CASSLPSGITDTQYF
DNA: TGTGCCAGCAGCTTGCCTAGCGGGATCACAGATACGCAGTATTTT
size: -
D: TRBD2
V: TRBV5-4
length: 15
J: TRBJ2-3

CDR3: CASSPQQAASYEQYF
DNA: TGTGCCAGCTCACCACAGCAGGCAGCTTCTTACGAGCAGTACTTC
size: -
D: -
V: TRBV18
length: 15
J: TRBJ2-7

CDR3: CATKPGQGNQPQHF
DNA: TGTGCCACCAAACCGGGACAGGGTAATCAGCCCCAGCATTTT
size: few
D: TRBD1
V: TRBV19
length: 14
J: TRBJ1-5

CDR3: CASSQQQGDYGYTF
DNA: TGTGCCAGCAGTCAACAGCAGGGGGACTATGGCTACACCTTC
size: -
D: TRBD1
V: TRBV5-4
length: 14
J: TRBJ1-2

CDR3: CASSEGETGLYEQYF
DNA: TGTGCCAGCAGTGAGGGTGAGACAGGGCTCTACGAGCAGTACTTC
size: -
D: TRBD1
V: TRBV6-1
length: 15
J: TRBJ2-7

CDR3: CASRAWDNPNTEAFF
DNA: TGTGCCAGTAGGGCCTGGGACAACCCGAACACTGAAGCTTTCTTT
size: -
D: -
V: TRBV19
length: 15
J: TRBJ1-1

CDR3: CASSSTLDRGRREKLFF
DNA: TGTGCCAGCAGCTCCACGTTGGACAGGGGGCGCCGAGAAAAACTGTTTTTT
size: -
D: TRBD1
V: TRBV7-9
length: 17
J: TRBJ1-4

CDR3: CASSMLYQPQHF
DNA: TGTGCCAGTAGTATGTTATATCAGCCCCAGCATTTT
size: -
D: -
V: TRBV19
length: 12
J: TRBJ1-5

CDR3: CASSELGSGERDNEQFF
DNA: TGTGCCAGCAGTGAACTCGGAAGCGGGGAGCGGGACAATGAGCAGTTCTTC
size: -
D: TRBD2
V: TRBV6-1
length: 17
J: TRBJ2-1

CDR3: CSADWTSGGYNEQFF
DNA: TGCAGCGCTGACTGGACTAGCGGGGGCTACAATGAGCAGTTCTTC
size: -
D: TRBD2
V: TRBV29-1
length: 15
J: TRBJ2-1

CDR3: CASSTGGAGITDTQYF
DNA: TGTGCCAGCTCAACGGGAGGGGCCGGGATCACAGATACGCAGTATTTT
size: once
D: TRBD2
V: TRBV18
length: 16
J: TRBJ2-3

CDR3: CACGAIDGYTF
DNA: TGTGCCTGCGGGGCAATCGATGGCTACACCTTC
size: -
D: -
V: TRBV7-9
length: 11
J: TRBJ1-2

CDR3: CASRPVVGTSVYEQYF
DNA: TGCGCCAGCAGGCCCGTGGTTGGGACTAGCGTCTACGAGCAGTACTTC
size: -
D: TRBD2
V: TRBV10-2
length: 16
J: TRBJ2-7

CDR3: CASSLLGVSDTQYF
DNA: TGTGCCAGCAGTCTCCTAGGAGTATCAGATACGCAGTATTTT
size: -
D: -
V: TRBV27
length: 14
J: TRBJ2-3

CDR3: CASSLAGQGAYGYGYTF
DNA: TGTGCCAGCAGCTTGGCGGGACAGGGGGCGTACGGCTATGGCTACACCTTC
size: -
D: TRBD1
V: TRBV5-4
length: 17
J: TRBJ1-2

CDR3: CASSQTGRGNEQFF
DNA: TGTGCCAGCAGCCAAACTGGGCGGGGGAATGAGCAGTTCTTC
size: -
D: TRBD2
V: TRBV5-4
length: 14
J: TRBJ2-1

CDR3: CASSLGAGSYNEQFF
DNA: TGTGCCAGCAGCTTGGGTGCGGGAAGCTACAATGAGCAGTTCTTC
size: -
D: -
V: TRBV5-4
length: 15
J: TRBJ2-1

CDR3: CASSRGQGAVQPQHF
DNA: TGTGCCAGCAGTCGGGGCCAGGGGGCAGTTCAGCCCCAGCATTTT
size: -
D: TRBD1
V: TRBV7-6
length: 15
J: TRBJ1-5

CDR3: CASSDGQSYEQYF
DNA: TGTGCCAGCAGCGACGGACAGTCCTACGAGCAGTACTTC
size: once
D: -
V: TRBV9
length: 13
J: TRBJ2-7

CDR3: CASSQAAGLTEAFF
DNA: TGTGCCAGCAGCCAAGCTGCAGGGCTAACTGAAGCTTTCTTT
size: -
D: -
V: TRBV3-1/TRBV3-2
length: 14
J: TRBJ1-1

CDR3: CATSRGGGGQNYGYTF
DNA: TGTGCCACCAGCCGAGGGGGTGGGGGACAGAACTATGGCTACACCTTC
size: -
D: TRBD1
V: TRBV15
length: 16
J: TRBJ1-2

CDR3: CSVNGGTDTQYF
DNA: TGCAGCGTTAACGGAGGAACAGATACGCAGTATTTT
size: -
D: -
V: TRBV29-1
length: 12
J: TRBJ2-3

CDR3: CASSPGTGGASRQPQHF
DNA: TGTGCCAGTAGTCCGGGGACAGGGGGCGCTTCCAGGCAGCCCCAGCATTTT
size: few
D: TRBD1
V: TRBV19
length: 17
J: TRBJ1-5

CDR3: CASSLDASSYNSPLHF
DNA: TGCGCCAGCAGCCTAGACGCGAGCTCCTATAATTCACCCCTCCACTTT
size: -
D: -
V: TRBV5-1
length: 16
J: TRBJ1-6

CDR3: CASSQEAGVYYGYTF
DNA: TGCGCCAGCAGCCAAGAGGCAGGGGTTTATTATGGCTACACCTTC
size: -
D: -
V: TRBV4-1
length: 15
J: TRBJ1-2

CDR3: CASSPGTGTYEQYF
DNA: TGTGCCAGCTCACCCGGGACAGGGACCTACGAGCAGTACTTC
size: -
D: TRBD1
V: TRBV18
length: 14
J: TRBJ2-7

CDR3: CASSRRPSNQPQHF
DNA: TGTGCCAGCAGCCGGAGACCGAGCAATCAGCCCCAGCATTTT
size: -
D: -
V: TRBV3-1/TRBV3-2
length: 14
J: TRBJ1-5

CDR3: CASSKANPDTQYF
DNA: TGTGCCAGTTCGAAAGCTAACCCAGATACGCAGTATTTT
size: -
D: -
V: TRBV13
length: 13
J: TRBJ2-3

CDR3: CASSYGVYEKLFF
DNA: TGTGCCAGCAGTTACGGGGTTTATGAAAAACTGTTTTTT
size: -
D: -
V: TRBV7-2
length: 13
J: TRBJ1-4

CDR3: CASSAVWSGNQPQHF
DNA: TGCGCCAGCAGTGCCGTTTGGTCGGGCAATCAGCCCCAGCATTTT
size: -
D: -
V: TRBV10-2
length: 15
J: TRBJ1-5

CDR3: CASSLLGTDTQYF
DNA: TGTGCCAGCAGCTTACTCGGCACAGATACGCAGTATTTT
size: -
D: -
V: TRBV7-8
length: 13
J: TRBJ2-3

CDR3: CASNQGQGAYEQYF
DNA: TGTGCCAGCAATCAGGGACAGGGGGCCTACGAGCAGTACTTC
size: -
D: TRBD1
V: TRBV6-5
length: 14
J: TRBJ2-7

CDR3: CASSPGLAGSTDTQYF
DNA: TGCGCCAGCAGCCCAGGACTAGCGGGGAGCACAGATACGCAGTATTTT
size: -
D: TRBD2
V: TRBV5-1
length: 16
J: TRBJ2-3

CDR3: CTSSPEQGVWEKLFF
DNA: TGCACCAGCAGCCCCGAACAGGGCGTCTGGGAAAAACTGTTTTTT
size: -
D: -
V: TRBV5-1
length: 15
J: TRBJ1-4

CDR3: CAISGKTSGTYEQYF
DNA: TGTGCCATCAGTGGTAAGACTAGCGGGACCTACGAGCAGTACTTC
size: -
D: TRBD2
V: TRBV10-3
length: 15
J: TRBJ2-7

CDR3: CASSLSVAANYGYTF
DNA: TGTGCCAGCAGTTTATCGGTCGCGGCAAACTATGGCTACACCTTC
size: -
D: -
V: TRBV28
length: 15
J: TRBJ1-2

CDR3: CASSPFSGLGLRDYGYTF
DNA: TGTGCCAGCAGCCCCTTCTCCGGGTTGGGGCTTAGGGACTATGGCTACACCTTC
size: -
D: -
V: TRBV9
length: 18
J: TRBJ1-2

CDR3: CASSYGGTSAYEQYF
DNA: TGTGCCAGCAGTTATGGGGGGACGAGTGCCTACGAGCAGTACTTC
size: once
D: -
V: TRBV6-5
length: 15
J: TRBJ2-7

CDR3: CASIGRSSYNSPLHF
DNA: TGTGCCAGCATTGGTAGGAGCTCCTATAATTCACCCCTCCACTTT
size: -
D: -
V: TRBV6-5
length: 15
J: TRBJ1-6

CDR3: CASSLEPPGGDTEAFF
DNA: TGTGCCAGCAGCTTAGAGCCCCCGGGAGGAGATACTGAAGCTTTCTTT
size: -
D: -
V: TRBV7-6
length: 16
J: TRBJ1-1

CDR3: CASSISNPGTSGPRAGQFF
DNA: TGTGCCAGTAGTATTTCCAACCCAGGGACTAGCGGCCCCCGAGCCGGGCAGTTCTTC
size: -
D: TRBD2
V: TRBV19
length: 19
J: TRBJ2-1

CDR3: CASSPRAPGSGNTIYF
DNA: TGTGCCAGCAGCCCACGGGCCCCAGGGTCTGGAAACACCATATATTTT
size: -
D: -
V: TRBV9
length: 16
J: TRBJ1-3

CDR3: CASSEGQLDNQPQHF
DNA: TGTGCCAGCAGTGAAGGGCAGCTAGACAATCAGCCCCAGCATTTT
size: -
D: -
V: TRBV2
length: 15
J: TRBJ1-5